These 26 T cell receptor beta chains came from one sample sequenced in a study of T-cell memory formation after mild COVID-19. TCRdb processed the 5' RACE reads anew with MiXCR; each CDR3 protein has one entry. The data contain roughly 550,000 distinct CDR3 sequences, around 21% of them singletons. Sequences were obtained from PBMCs or a T cell subset sorted from them (not recorded which). The receptors shown here come from an adult woman who had mild COVID-19 (a few samples of this study predate the infection). Cell type and time point are not known.

The V call is TRBV7-3, the J call TRBJ1-2; D gene unclear. The CDR3 totals 16 residues. Germline assignment: CDR1 SGHTA and CDR2 FQGTGA. Trimming took off 0 bases at V and 1 base at J, with 12 bases between the two ends. The CDR3 DNA sequence: TGTGCCAGCAGCTTAACCACGGAGCCGAATAACTATGGCTACACCTTC. Its translation is CASSLTTEPNNYGYTF.

This clonotype showed up just a few times. J is TRBJ2-1 and V is TRBV5-1, with 12 bases fitting TRBD2. CDR1 and CDR2 from the germline V gene are SGHRS and YFSETQ. The V and J ends lost 2 bases and 9 bases, in that order; junction bases with no gene match: 12. The length of the CDR3 is 17 residues. The CDR3 here is CASSLPRLAGAFSEQFF. The CDR3 DNA follows: TGCGCCAGCAGCTTACCCAGACTAGCGGGAGCTTTTAGTGAGCAGTTCTTC.

The chain employs TRBV28 and TRBJ2-5; 8 bases line up with TRBD1. The CDR3 has 16 amino acids. Trimming took 5 bases from V and 6 from J; bases not matched to a gene: 14. Germline CDR1 and CDR2: MDHEN and SYDVKM. CDR3 nucleotides: TGTGCCAGCAGTCCCACCAGGGGGCGCGACCGCAAGACCCAGTACTTC. It yields the protein CASSPTRGRDRKTQYF.

The genes are TRBV19 and TRBJ1-2; D perhaps matches TRBD1 (5 bases). Between the trimmed V and J ends, which lost 6 bases and 5 bases, there was a span of 13 bases. Germline loops: CDR1 LNHDA, CDR2 SQIVND (reference sequence). The CDR3 extends over 13 amino acids. CDR3 residues: CASRNRFPYGYTF. As DNA, the CDR3 is TGTGCCAGTAGAAACAGGTTTCCGTATGGCTACACCTTC.

This clonotype was seen more than once but under ten times. The J gene is TRBJ2-7, the V gene TRBV29-1; D remains unclear. CDR1 and CDR2 from the germline V gene are SQVTM and ANQGSEA. The CDR3 length is 14 residues. V was pared by 0 bases and J by 2 bases, with 11 bases between. DNA for the CDR3: TGCAGCGTTGAAGATCCCCCAGGCGCCTACGAGCAGTACTTC. It encodes CSVEDPPGAYEQYF.

The sample holds a few counts of this clonotype. The chain is built from TRBV7-3 and TRBJ1-3; D remains ambiguous. Trimming pared 0 bases from V and 3 bases from J, leaving 3 bases between. This CDR3 contains 13 residues. Germline V lookup: CDR1 SGHTA, CDR2 FQGTGA. The CDR3 sequence: CASSLTNGNTIYF. As DNA, the CDR3 is TGTGCCAGCAGCTTAACGAATGGAAACACCATATATTTT. Based on the CDR3 plus reference TRBV7-3 and TRBJ1-3, the full variable domain is GAGVSQTPSNKVTEKGKYVELRCDPISGHTALYWYRQSLGQGPEFLIYFQGTGAADDSGLPNDRFFAVRPEGSVSTLKIQRTERGDSAVYLCASSLTNGNTIYFGEGSWLTVV.

This sequence joins TRBV12-3 or TRBV12-4 and TRBJ2-1; TRBD2 is a possible D gene (5 bases). This CDR3 is built from 15 residues. Trimming shortened V by 8 bases and J by 6 bases, and 20 bases separated the two germline ends. The CDR3 DNA reads TGTGCCAGCGTAATGGTGGCGGGCGGAGGCAATGAGCAGTTCTTC. This encodes CASVMVAGGGNEQFF.

This rearrangement joins TRBV4-3 to TRBJ2-7; 7 nucleotides line up with TRBD2. V dropped 1 base and J dropped 3; count of bases not matched to a gene: 6. The CDR3 extends over 15 amino acids. Germline V gene lookup returns CDR1 LGHNA and CDR2 YSLEER. The CDR3 nucleotides are TGCGCCAGCAGCCAAGGTGCGGGAGAGAACTACGAGCAGTACTTC. Residues: CASSQGAGENYEQYF.

This clonotype was counted at least ten times. V usage is TRBV5-1 and J usage is TRBJ2-3, with 15 positions matching TRBD2. CDR1 SGHRS and CDR2 YFSETQ come from the germline V gene. The V and J ends lost 3 bases and 4 bases, in that order; junction bases with no gene match: 9. This CDR3 region has 18 residues. CDR3 in DNA: TGCGCCAGCAGCTCAGCCGGACTAGCGGGGGGGCCTGCAGATACGCAGTATTTT. Amino acid sequence: CASSSAGLAGGPADTQYF. The full variable domain, its missing parts supplied by reference TRBV5-1 and TRBJ2-3, is KAGVTQTPRYLIKTRGQQVTLSCSPISGHRSVSWYQQTPGQGLQFLFEYFSETQRNKGNFPGRFSGRQFSNSRSEMNVSTLELGDSALYLCASSSAGLAGGPADTQYFGPGTRLTVL.

The V call is TRBV7-9, the J call TRBJ2-3, with D tentatively TRBD2 (6 bases). The CDR3 length is 15 residues. Trimming took off 5 bases at V and 3 bases at J, with 15 bases between the two ends. Germline lookup yields CDR1 SEHNR and CDR2 FQNEAQ (reference sequence). CDR3 sequence reads: CASSPGGSGTDTQYF. The CDR3 DNA is TGTGCCAGCAGCCCCGGGGGTAGCGGAACAGATACGCAGTATTTT.

This clonotype was observed a single time. The chain couples TRBV20-1 to TRBJ2-1; 7 bases are a match to TRBD1. From germline, CDR1 is DFQATT and CDR2 SNEGSKA (reference sequence). The CDR3 extends over 16 amino acids. J was trimmed by 10 bases and V by 0 bases; bases with no gene match: 15. The CDR3 here is CSARDRPGQSNAEQFF. Written as DNA, the CDR3 is TGCAGTGCTAGAGATAGGCCGGGACAGAGCAACGCCGAGCAGTTCTTC.

This clonotype was observed many times. This chain connects TRBV7-9 to TRBJ2-1; the match to TRBD2 covers 12 bases. The CDR3 is 18 amino acids. Germline trimming cut 6 bases from V and 5 bases from J; bases unmatched to any gene: 14. Per the germline V gene, CDR1 is SEHNR and CDR2 is FQNEAQ (reference sequence). Here the CDR3 reads CASRAQTSGGSANNEQFF. CDR3 nucleotide sequence: TGTGCCAGCAGAGCACAGACTAGCGGGGGCTCCGCTAACAATGAGCAGTTCTTC.

This clonotype was seen many times. The chain combines TRBV7-8 with TRBJ2-7, with 12 bases aligning to TRBD2. The CDR3 has 16 amino acids. V lost 4 bases, J lost 4 bases, and 8 bases stayed unmatched. The V gene's germline CDR1 is SGHVS and CDR2 FQNEAQ. CDR3: CASSSTGTSGYYEQYF. CDR3 DNA sequence: TGTGCCAGCAGCTCTACCGGGACTAGCGGGTATTACGAGCAGTACTTC.

This clonotype showed up many times. The V and J genes are TRBV6-5 and TRBJ2-7; 7 bases align to TRBD1. The CDR3 has 14 amino acids. The J segment lost 0 bases and the V segment lost 7 bases, leaving 6 bases of the junction unmatched. CDR1 is MNHEY and CDR2 is SVGAGI in the germline V gene. Here the CDR3 reads CASTRGQSSYEQYF. As DNA, the CDR3 is TGTGCCAGCACGAGGGGGCAGAGCTCCTACGAGCAGTACTTC.

There are a few counts of this clonotype. V usage is TRBV10-2 and J usage is TRBJ2-1; TRBD2 might be the D (6 bases). The length of the CDR3 is 15 residues. Germline V CDR1 and CDR2: WSHSY, SAAADI. With 3 bases removed from V and 4 bases from J, the gap between germline ends came to 13 bases. The CDR3 nucleotides read TGCGCCAGCAGTGAAAGTGGGCGGGGATACAATGAGCAGTTCTTC. This encodes CASSESGRGYNEQFF.

V is TRBV29-1 and J is TRBJ2-7; TRBD2 matches 10 bases. The CDR3 is 19 residues long. The J segment lost 1 base and the V segment lost 6 bases, leaving 21 bases of the junction unmatched. In germline, CDR1 is SQVTM, CDR2 ANQGSEA. The CDR3 DNA reads TGCAGCGTCCGGCGAGTAGGAATAGCGGGGGGCCCCTTTTCCTACGAGCAGTACTTC. Translating gives CSVRRVGIAGGPFSYEQYF.

This clonotype turned up a few times. This chain joins TRBV7-2 and TRBJ2-5; 9 nucleotides align to TRBD1. The V gene end was trimmed by 5 bases and the J gene end by 5 bases; junction bases not matched to a gene: 9. The CDR3 extends over 15 amino acids. CDR1 and CDR2 (germline): SGHTA, FQGNSA. In DNA, the CDR3 is TGTGCCAGCAGCGTACGGGACAGGGAGTGGGAGACCCAGTACTTC. Residues: CASSVRDREWETQYF.

The gene calls are TRBV6-5 and TRBJ2-4; D unclear. V shed 4 bases and J shed 9 bases, with 7 bases lying between them. CDR1 is MNHEY and CDR2 is SVGAGI in the germline V gene. This CDR3 is 11 amino acids long. CDR3: CASSSRTIQYF. CDR3 bases: TGTGCCAGCAGTTCCCGGACCATTCAGTACTTC.

The chain recombines TRBV18 with TRBJ2-2, with TRBD1 as a possible D gene (6 bases). V was pared by 1 base and J by 0 bases, with 12 bases between. CDR1 and CDR2 from the germline V gene are KGHSH and LQKENI. The CDR3 contains 17 residues. The chain's CDR3 is CASSPLQGPSNTGELFF. The CDR3 DNA reads as TGTGCCAGCTCACCACTCCAGGGGCCCTCGAACACCGGGGAGCTGTTTTTT.

This clonotype occurred a few times. The rearrangement links TRBV5-6 to TRBJ2-7; weak D call: TRBD2 (6 bases). From germline, CDR1 is SGHDT and CDR2 YYEEEE. CDR3 length: 10 amino acids. CDR3 nucleotides: TGTGTGGCGCGGGGTTACGAGCAGTACTTC. This gives the protein CVARGYEQYF.

The V and J genes are TRBV2 and TRBJ2-5; 9 nucleotides match TRBD1. This CDR3 spans 13 amino acids. Germline V gene lookup returns CDR1 SNHLY and CDR2 FYNNEI. V was clipped by 7 bases and J by 5 bases; unmatched bases: 5. Here the CDR3 DNA reads TGTGCCAGCAAGGGACAGGGTCGGGAGACCCAGTACTTC. It translates to CASKGQGRETQYF.

V is TRBV12-3 or TRBV12-4 and J is TRBJ2-7, with D possibly being TRBD1 or TRBD2 (5 bases each). Trimming took off 3 bases at V and 1 base at J, with 13 bases between the two ends. The CDR3 has 15 residues. The CDR3 DNA sequence: TGTGCCAGCAGTTTTCCCCGGGACGGATCCTACGAGCAGTACTTC. It encodes CASSFPRDGSYEQYF.

The chain combines TRBV24-1 with TRBJ2-3, with D unclear. Trimming took 3 bases from V and 4 from J, leaving 7 bases between them. CDR1 and CDR2 (germline): KGHDR, SFDVKD. The CDR3 covers 13 residues. The CDR3 region is CATSDAAADTQYF. CDR3 in DNA: TGTGCCACCAGTGATGCGGCAGCAGATACGCAGTATTTT.

This clonotype was observed a few times. V is TRBV5-1 and J is TRBJ2-3; 7 nucleotides agree with TRBD1. The CDR3 is 16 amino acids. Germline CDR1 and CDR2: SGHRS and YFSETQ. After removal of 1 base from V and 1 base from J, the junction contained 6 bases not matched to a gene. The CDR3 loop reads CASSLSGTVRTDTQYF. The CDR3 region has the DNA TGCGCCAGCAGCTTGTCCGGGACAGTGCGCACAGATACGCAGTATTTT.

The chain links TRBV4-3 to TRBJ2-7; D call uncertain. Germline lookup yields CDR1 LGHNA and CDR2 YSLEER. The CDR3 length is 16 residues. V was trimmed by 0 bases and J by 2 bases, leaving 14 bases between them. The CDR3 sequence: CASSQDFSANTYEQYF. The CDR3 nucleotides read TGCGCCAGCAGCCAAGATTTTTCGGCCAATACCTACGAGCAGTACTTC.

The chain couples TRBV6-5 to TRBJ1-3; tentatively, D is TRBD1 (6 bases). V gave up 5 bases and J gave up 0 bases, with 11 bases separating them. The CDR3 extends over 15 amino acids. Per germline, CDR1 MNHEY and CDR2 SVGAGI. CDR3 amino acids: CASSQTGSSGNTIYF. CDR3 bases: TGTGCCAGCAGTCAGACAGGCTCCTCTGGAAACACCATATATTTT.